The rows below give T cell receptor beta chains drawn from one sample of a study of blood T cell repertoires in COVID-19. Libraries were prepared by immunoSEQ multiplex PCR; TCRdb keeps only in-frame clonotypes and omits some of them. This sample has around 100,000 clones, with roughly 79% found just once. Sequences were obtained from peripheral blood. The source of these receptors is a man older than 75 with COVID-19, enrolled during active disease. The CDR3 runs from the conserved cysteine through the conserved F or W. The D gene is left open where the match is weak. Size is omitted from some rows. Given values are once, few, many or a class for expanded clones.

>TRBV5-4|TRBJ1-5|-|-
CASSLAGSFQPQHF
TGTGCCAGCAGCTTGGCAGGGTCATTTCAGCCCCAGCATTTT
>TRBV11-2|TRBJ2-7|TRBD2|-
CASSLFGLAGEQYF
TGTGCCAGCAGCTTATTTGGACTAGCTGGCGAGCAGTACTTC
>TRBV6-5|TRBJ1-5|-|-
CASRDGDNQPQHF
TGTGCCAGCAGGGACGGGGATAATCAGCCCCAGCATTTT
>TRBV29-1|TRBJ1-1|-|-
CSVQPFRGGNTEAFF
TGCAGCGTCCAACCCTTCCGGGGGGGGAACACTGAAGCTTTCTTT
>TRBV4-3|TRBJ1-6|TRBD1|-
CASSQVTGGGSPLHF
TGCGCCAGCAGCCAAGTTACAGGGGGCGGGTCACCCCTCCACTTT
>TRBV7-3|TRBJ2-5|-|-
CASSLSDSSQETQYF
TGTGCCAGCAGCTTATCCGACTCGAGTCAGGAGACCCAGTACTTC
>TRBV6-5|TRBJ2-5|-|-
CASRGSGQETQYF
TGTGCCAGCAGGGGTTCGGGCCAAGAGACCCAGTACTTC
>TRBV27|TRBJ2-3|TRBD2|once
CASSLRTSGTDTQYF
TGTGCCAGCAGTTTAAGGACTAGCGGCACAGATACGCAGTATTTT
>TRBV3-1/TRBV3-2|TRBJ1-5|-|-
CASSQDPRQPQHF
TGTGCCAGCAGCCAAGATCCCCGGCAGCCCCAGCATTTT
>TRBV4-3|TRBJ1-1|-|-
CASSQDTQFLTEAFF
TGCGCCAGCAGCCAAGATACACAGTTTTTAACTGAAGCTTTCTTT
>TRBV11-2|TRBJ2-7|TRBD1|few
CASSLEDRSSYEQYF
TGTGCCAGCAGCTTAGAGGACAGGTCCTCCTACGAGCAGTACTTC
>TRBV28|TRBJ2-7|TRBD1|once
CASSQLTGYLYEQYF
TGTGCCAGCAGTCAATTGACAGGGTACCTCTACGAGCAGTACTTC
>TRBV18|TRBJ1-1|-|-
CASSDRLNTEAFF
TGTGCCAGCTCCGACAGACTGAACACTGAAGCTTTCTTT
>TRBV5-4|TRBJ2-2|-|-
CASSLQQGNTGELFF
TGTGCCAGCAGCTTGCAACAGGGGAACACCGGGGAGCTGTTTTTT
>TRBV6-4|TRBJ1-2|TRBD1|-
CASSDSTGNGYTF
TGTGCCAGCAGTGACTCGACAGGGAACGGCTACACCTTC
>TRBV5-8|TRBJ1-6|-|-
CASSLGQINSPLHF
TGTGCCAGCAGCTTGGGCCAGATTAATTCACCCCTCCACTTT
>TRBV5-4|TRBJ2-1|TRBD2|-
CASSPSTWASGNIEQFF
TGTGCCAGCAGCCCCTCCACGTGGGCTAGCGGGAACATTGAGCAGTTCTTC
>TRBV19|TRBJ2-2|TRBD1|-
CASSIGDRNTGELFF
TGTGCCAGTAGTATAGGGGACAGAAACACCGGGGAGCTGTTTTTT
>TRBV6-5|TRBJ2-7|TRBD1|-
CASSYSTGGYYEQYF
TGTGCCAGCAGTTACTCGACAGGGGGGTACTACGAGCAGTACTTC
>TRBV6-1|TRBJ1-1|-|-
CASSEDRLFSAFF
TGTGCCAGCAGTGAAGACAGGCTATTTTCGGCTTTCTTT
>TRBV6-5|TRBJ2-5|-|-
CASSPGALQETQYF
TGTGCCAGCAGCCCGGGAGCATTACAAGAGACCCAGTACTTC
>TRBV5-3|TRBJ2-4|TRBD2|-
CARSQSTSAVAKNIQYF
TGTGCCAGAAGCCAGTCTACTAGCGCGGTGGCCAAAAACATTCAGTACTTC
>TRBV6-5|TRBJ1-1|-|-
CASSNRLNTEAFF
TGTGCCAGCAGTAACAGGCTTAACACTGAAGCTTTCTTT
>TRBV10-3|TRBJ2-2|TRBD1|-
CAMTGTGENTGELFF
TGTGCCATGACCGGGACAGGGGAGAACACCGGGGAGCTGTTTTTT
>TRBV30|TRBJ1-2|-|-
CAWSNGGGLYGYTF
TGTGCCTGGAGTAATGGCGGAGGGTTATATGGCTACACCTTC
>TRBV27|TRBJ1-5|-|once
CASSGSFGAQPQHF
TGTGCCAGCAGTGGGTCGTTCGGAGCTCAGCCCCAGCATTTT
>TRBV18|TRBJ2-7|TRBD1|-
CASSPPGQLDEQYF
TGTGCCAGCTCACCACCGGGACAGCTAGACGAGCAGTACTTC
>TRBV27|TRBJ2-5|TRBD1|-
CASRTLRDRVGETQYF
TGTGCCAGCAGAACTCTCCGGGACAGGGTAGGAGAGACCCAGTACTTC
>TRBV9|TRBJ1-3|TRBD1|-
CASSSIGRKGASGNTIYF
TGTGCCAGCAGCTCCATTGGGAGGAAGGGGGCTTCTGGAAACACCATATATTTT
>TRBV24-1|TRBJ2-3|TRBD2|few
CAAGGGLATDTQYF
TGTGCCGCAGGCGGAGGACTAGCAACAGATACGCAGTATTTT
>TRBV10-3|TRBJ1-3|-|few
CASETGNTIYF
TGTGCCAGTGAGACTGGAAACACCATATATTTT
>TRBV27|TRBJ1-5|-|few
CASSFGGQDSTQPQHF
TGTGCCAGCAGTTTTGGGGGCCAGGACAGTACCCAGCCCCAGCATTTT
>TRBV19|TRBJ1-2|TRBD1|-
CASSRQGARGYGYTF
TGTGCCAGTTCGCGTCAGGGGGCCCGTGGCTATGGCTACACCTTC
>TRBV5-6|TRBJ1-5|-|once
CASSRTRSSAQHF
TGTGCCAGCAGCCGGACACGGAGTTCGGCCCAGCATTTT
>TRBV30|TRBJ1-1|-|-
CAWREQAVGAFF
TGTGCCTGGAGGGAACAGGCCGTTGGAGCTTTCTTT